The rows below give T cell receptor beta chains drawn from one sample of a study of CD8 T cells in ankylosing spondylitis. TCRdb ran MiXCR on the 5' RACE reads and lists one entry per CDR3 protein. Among under 150,000 distinct CDR3 sequences listed, approximately 15% were seen once. The sample taken for sequencing was blood, either unsorted or a sorted T cell fraction (not recorded which). The receptors derive from a female donor with ankylosing spondylitis or in good health (not recorded which). The CDR3 runs from the conserved cysteine through the conserved F or W. Each record gives: V gene, J gene, D gene, clone size, CDR3 DNA, CDR3 protein. D genes are given only for firm matches. Size is stated for part of the rows, as once, few or many counts, or as a class when the clone is expanded.

TRBV4-1	TRBJ1-1	.	few	TGCGCCAGCAGCCAACAGGGTGGGTGGAACACTGAAGCTTTCTTT	CASSQQGGWNTEAFF
TRBV7-2	TRBJ1-4	.	many	TGTGCCAGCAGCTTAGCGAGGGGTACTAATGAAAAACTGTTTTTT	CASSLARGTNEKLFF
TRBV5-1	TRBJ2-3	.	many	TGCGCCAGCAGCGGGGGTAGCGGAACCCCCCCCAGCACAGATACGCAGTATTTT	CASSGGSGTPPSTDTQYF
TRBV10-3	TRBJ2-7	.	few	TGTGCCATCAGCCAAGGGATTAGCTCCTACGAGCAGTACTTC	CAISQGISSYEQYF
TRBV20-1	TRBJ2-7	.	many	TGCAGTGCTAGCGGCAGATCCTACGAGCAGTACTTC	CSASGRSYEQYF
TRBV29-1	TRBJ1-4	.	once	TGCAGCGTTGAAGATTGGGGGGTAAATGAAAAACTGTTTTTT	CSVEDWGVNEKLFF
TRBV20-1	TRBJ2-7	.	.	TGCAGTGCTAGAGCAGACCTCTCCTACGAGCAGTACTTC	CSARADLSYEQYF
TRBV24-1	TRBJ2-1	.	.	TGTGCCACCAGTGATTTGATTGGCTCCTACAATGAGCAGTTCTTC	CATSDLIGSYNEQFF
TRBV5-1	TRBJ1-1	.	.	TGCGCCAGCAGCTCGGGACGTGACACTGAAGCTTTCTTT	CASSSGRDTEAFF
TRBV7-2	TRBJ1-5	.	.	TGTGCCAGCAGCTCAGGGGTTGGGAGTCAGCCCCAGCATTTT	CASSSGVGSQPQHF
TRBV3-1	TRBJ1-1	TRBD1	.	TGTGCCAGCAGCCAAGGACAGGGGAGGACTGAAGCTTTCTTT	CASSQGQGRTEAFF
TRBV7-2	TRBJ1-5	.	.	TGTGCCAGCAGCTTTCGGGGGAATCAGCCCCAGCATTTT	CASSFRGNQPQHF
TRBV12-3/TRBV12-4	TRBJ2-3	.	few	TGTGCCAGCAGTCCTCACAGTTCCGGTACGCAGTATTTT	CASSPHSSGTQYF
TRBV12-3/TRBV12-4	TRBJ2-3	TRBD2	few	TGTGCCAGCACGCTTACGGGGGGTGGCACAGATACGCAGTATTTT	CASTLTGGGTDTQYF
TRBV23-1	TRBJ1-1	.	.	TGCGCCAGCAGTCAATCGGGGCTAAACACTGAAGCTTTCTTT	CASSQSGLNTEAFF
TRBV2	TRBJ1-5	.	few	TGTGCCAGCAGTGCCCGATCGGCGGGAGGGAATCAGCCCCAGCATTTT	CASSARSAGGNQPQHF
TRBV7-2	TRBJ1-1	.	.	TGTGCCAGCAGCCAAGGGACACTAAACACTGAAGCTTTCTTT	CASSQGTLNTEAFF
TRBV5-1	TRBJ2-3	TRBD2	.	TGCGCCAGCAGCTCCGGGACTACCCGGAGCGGGTATACGCAGTATTTT	CASSSGTTRSGYTQYF
TRBV19	TRBJ1-5	.	many	TGTGCCAGTAGTCGACGTGAGAGCAATCAGCCCCAGCATTTT	CASSRRESNQPQHF
TRBV28	TRBJ2-7	TRBD2	.	TGTGCCAGCACTCTAAGGGGAGGGCACGAGCAGTACTTC	CASTLRGGHEQYF
TRBV28	TRBJ2-1	.	few	TGTGCCAGCGGTCGGGCCTACAATGAGCAGTTCTTC	CASGRAYNEQFF
TRBV5-1	TRBJ2-1	.	many	TGCGCCAGCAGCTTGGGTCCTAGACCCAGCTCCTACAATGAGCAGTTCTTC	CASSLGPRPSSYNEQFF
TRBV18	TRBJ1-1	TRBD1	.	TGTGCCAGCTCACCCGGGACAGACATGAACACTGAAGCTTTCTTT	CASSPGTDMNTEAFF
TRBV12-3/TRBV12-4	TRBJ2-7	.	many	TGTGCCAGCAGTTTAGGGGGAACTGGCTACGAGCAGTACTTC	CASSLGGTGYEQYF
TRBV12-5	TRBJ1-5	TRBD1	.	TGTGCTAGCTTCACCGGGACAGGGGTCGGACAGCCCCAGCATTTT	CASFTGTGVGQPQHF